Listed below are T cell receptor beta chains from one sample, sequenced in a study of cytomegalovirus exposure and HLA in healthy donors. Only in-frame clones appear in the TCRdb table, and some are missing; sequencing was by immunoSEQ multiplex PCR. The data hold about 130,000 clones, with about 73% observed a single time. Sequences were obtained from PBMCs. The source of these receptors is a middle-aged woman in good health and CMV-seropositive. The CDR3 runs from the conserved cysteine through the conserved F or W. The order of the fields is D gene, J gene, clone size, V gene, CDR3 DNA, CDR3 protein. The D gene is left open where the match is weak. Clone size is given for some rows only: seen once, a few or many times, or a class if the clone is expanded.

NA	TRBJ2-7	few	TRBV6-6	TGTGCCAGCAGTTACGTTGGCAGTACCTACGAGCAGTACTTC	CASSYVGSTYEQYF
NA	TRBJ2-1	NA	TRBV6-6	TGTGCCAGCACCTTGGGGCAGGTGCCCTACAATGAGCAGTTCTTC	CASTLGQVPYNEQFF
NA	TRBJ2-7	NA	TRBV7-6	TGTGCCAGCAGCTTAAGGATCAACAGCGGCGAGCAGTACTTC	CASSLRINSGEQYF
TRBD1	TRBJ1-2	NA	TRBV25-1	TGTGCCAGCAGCGCAGTTTATATGACAGGGGCGATAAACTATGGCTACACCTTC	CASSAVYMTGAINYGYTF
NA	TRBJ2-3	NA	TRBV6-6	TGTGCCAGCAGTCTCACCGACAGCAATACGCAGTATTTT	CASSLTDSNTQYF
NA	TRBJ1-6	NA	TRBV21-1	TGTGCCAGCAGCAAAAACTCAAAGAGCTCCTATAATTCACCCCTCCACTTT	CASSKNSKSSYNSPLHF
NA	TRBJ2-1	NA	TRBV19	TGTGCCAGTAGAAATAACGCCGAGCGGACCCCTTTCTTCAATGAGCAGTTCTTC	CASRNNAERTPFFNEQFF
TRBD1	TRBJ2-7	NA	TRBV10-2	TGCGCCAGCAGTGGGGACAGCTTCTCCTACGAGCAGTACTTC	CASSGDSFSYEQYF
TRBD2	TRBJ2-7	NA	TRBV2	TGTGCCAGCAGTGGAGTTGGACTAGGCGATTTCGAGCAGTACTTC	CASSGVGLGDFEQYF
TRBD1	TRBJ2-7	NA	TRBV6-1	TGTGCCAGCAGAGCGTCGACAGGGTCCTACGAGCAGTACTTC	CASRASTGSYEQYF
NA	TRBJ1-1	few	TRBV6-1	TGTGCCAGCAGTGAGGGGGGGAGGAACACTGAAGCTTTCTTT	CASSEGGRNTEAFF